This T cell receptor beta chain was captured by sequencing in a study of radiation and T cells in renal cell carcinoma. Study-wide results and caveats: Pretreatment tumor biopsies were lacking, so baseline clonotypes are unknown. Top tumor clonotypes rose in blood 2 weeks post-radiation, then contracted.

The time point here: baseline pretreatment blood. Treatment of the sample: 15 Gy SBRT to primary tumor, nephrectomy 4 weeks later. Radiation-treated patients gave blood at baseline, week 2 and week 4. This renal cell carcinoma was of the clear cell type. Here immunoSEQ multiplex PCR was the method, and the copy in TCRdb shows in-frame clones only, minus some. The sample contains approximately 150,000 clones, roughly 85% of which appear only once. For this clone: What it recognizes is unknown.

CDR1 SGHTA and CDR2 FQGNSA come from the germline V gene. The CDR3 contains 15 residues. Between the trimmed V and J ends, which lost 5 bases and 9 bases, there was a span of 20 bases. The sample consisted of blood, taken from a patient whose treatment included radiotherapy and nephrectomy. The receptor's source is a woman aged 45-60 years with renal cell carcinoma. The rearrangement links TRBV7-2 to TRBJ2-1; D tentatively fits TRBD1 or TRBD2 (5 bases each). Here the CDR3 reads CASSPPGPGSAEQFF. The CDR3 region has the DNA TGTGCCAGCAGCCCCCCAGGGCCGGGGTCAGCTGAGCAGTTCTTC.